The rows below give T cell receptor beta chains drawn from one sample of a study of T-cell reconstitution after alpha-beta-depleted transplantation in children. TCRdb used MiXCR to reprocess the PCR reads, holding one entry per CDR3 protein. The table records around 530,000 distinct CDR3 sequences, about 33% of them present only once. Sequenced material: PBMCs from the stem cell graft donor, taken from the stem cell graft. All receptors derive from a human donor who donated a stem cell graft to a child with aplastic anemia. The CDR3 runs from the conserved cysteine through the conserved F or W. Fields, in order: V gene, clone size, D gene, J gene, CDR3 DNA, CDR3 protein. D genes are given only for firm matches. Expanded clones are given a class, and other clones once, few, many or no size at all.

TRBV29-1	few	TRBD1	TRBJ2-3	TGCAGCGTTTTATCGTGGGGGGACAGGGGAACAGATACGCAGTATTTT	CSVLSWGDRGTDTQYF
TRBV27	.	.	TRBJ2-3	TGTGCCAGCAGGACAGCCCTAGTCTACACAGATACGCAGTATTTT	CASRTALVYTDTQYF
TRBV20-1	.	TRBD2	TRBJ2-5	TGCAGTGCCCCCTGGTGGCGGGAGAGGGCTGGGACCCAGTACTTC	CSAPWWRERAGTQYF
TRBV6-5	few	.	TRBJ1-4	TGTGCCAGCAGTTGGCGAGCTTCTAATGAAAAACTGTTTTTT	CASSWRASNEKLFF
TRBV20-1	few	.	TRBJ2-5	TGCAGTGCCTGGGACCGCCTGACCCAGTACTTC	CSAWDRLTQYF
TRBV5-4	.	.	TRBJ1-6	TGTGCCAGCAGCCCTTTCCCGGACAGCTTGGGTTCACCCCTCCACTTT	CASSPFPDSLGSPLHF
TRBV6-2/TRBV6-3	few	.	TRBJ2-1	TGTGCCAGCAGTTACTCGATCGGAAGGGGAGGGGGCGGCTCCTACAATGAGCAGTTCTTC	CASSYSIGRGGGGSYNEQFF
TRBV20-1	.	.	TRBJ2-3	TGCAGTGCCCAGTTGACAGGGGGAAGGCTAGCGGGAGTATTAGATACGCAGTATTTT	CSAQLTGGRLAGVLDTQYF
TRBV30	few	.	TRBJ1-4	TGTGCCTGGAAACTCGGACAGCAAAATGAAAAACTGTTTTTT	CAWKLGQQNEKLFF
TRBV28	.	.	TRBJ2-5	TGTGCCAGCAGTTTATGGTCCGCAGGGCAAGAGACCCAGTACTTC	CASSLWSAGQETQYF
TRBV20-1	.	TRBD2	TRBJ2-3	TGCAGTGCTAAACTCCTAGCGGGAGGGCCTCTTACAGATACGCAGTATTTT	CSAKLLAGGPLTDTQYF
TRBV27	.	TRBD2	TRBJ2-7	TGTGCCAGCAGTTTGATGGGCGGGAGCCCCTCCTACGAGCAGTACTTC	CASSLMGGSPSYEQYF
TRBV28	few	TRBD1	TRBJ2-1	TGTGCCAGCAGTTCTAGAGGACAGGGCAACAATGAGCAGTTCTTC	CASSSRGQGNNEQFF
TRBV25-1	.	.	TRBJ1-1	TGTGCCAGCAGCAACCAGTTGGGCACTGAAGCTTTCTTT	CASSNQLGTEAFF
TRBV20-1	few	.	TRBJ1-2	TGCAGTGCTCCGGGAGGGGGTGGCTACACCTTC	CSAPGGGGYTF
TRBV10-3	.	TRBD2	TRBJ2-1	TGTGCCATCAGTACAGTCGGAATAGCGGGAGGTAATGAGCAGTTCTTC	CAISTVGIAGGNEQFF
TRBV7-9	few	.	TRBJ2-3	TGTGCCAGCAGCTTTTCCCGCGGTGGGTCAGATACGCAGTATTTT	CASSFSRGGSDTQYF
TRBV5-1	few	TRBD1	TRBJ2-5	TGTGCCAGCAGTTCACAGGGGACACAAGAGACCCAGTACTTC	CASSSQGTQETQYF
TRBV29-1	few	TRBD2	TRBJ2-3	TGCAGCGTTGAAGCGGTTAGCGGGACTGGTACGCAGTATTTT	CSVEAVSGTGTQYF
TRBV6-1	.	.	TRBJ2-3	TGTGCCAGCAGTGAGTTTCTGACAGATACGCAGTATTTT	CASSEFLTDTQYF
TRBV27	.	.	TRBJ1-1	TGTGCCAGCAGTTCCAGGATGTTCTTGCTCGGGACAAGGAACACTGAAGCTTTCTTT	CASSSRMFLLGTRNTEAFF
TRBV9	.	TRBD1	TRBJ1-5	TGTGCCAGCAGCCCGGGACAGGGGGGATATCAGCCCCAGCATTTT	CASSPGQGGYQPQHF
TRBV7-2	.	.	TRBJ1-3	TGTGCCAGCAGCACCGGACACAACTCTGGAAACACCATATATTTT	CASSTGHNSGNTIYF
TRBV27	.	TRBD1	TRBJ2-1	TGTGCCAGCAGTTCTTCCGGGACAGGCTCCTACAATGAGCAGTTCTTC	CASSSSGTGSYNEQFF
TRBV28	few	.	TRBJ2-7	TGTGCCAGCAGTTTAGTTTCTGATTACGAGCAGTACTTC	CASSLVSDYEQYF
TRBV28	.	.	TRBJ1-1	TGTGCCAGCAGTCCCCATGGGCAGGGCACTGAAGCTTTCTTT	CASSPHGQGTEAFF
TRBV4-2	once	.	TRBJ1-2	TGTGCCAGCAGCCTCGGGGCAGGGCTTAACTATGGCTACACCTTC	CASSLGAGLNYGYTF
TRBV7-2	.	TRBD2	TRBJ2-1	TGTGCCAGCAGCTTAGATGTGGGAGGGTACGAGCAGTTCTTC	CASSLDVGGYEQFF
TRBV10-3	few	.	TRBJ2-2	TGTGCCATCAGTGCTCGGGGGGCCCCGACCGGGGAGCTGTTTTTT	CAISARGAPTGELFF
TRBV5-1	.	TRBD1	TRBJ1-3	TGCGCCAGCAGCTTGGAAGCCCAGGGGGTAGGAAACACCATATATTTT	CASSLEAQGVGNTIYF
TRBV5-1	.	.	TRBJ2-3	TGCGCCAGCAGCCTACACCTTAGCACAGATACGCAGTATTTT	CASSLHLSTDTQYF
TRBV20-1	few	.	TRBJ2-1	TGCAGTGCCCCAGGGTTTGCGATAAATGAGCAGTTCTTC	CSAPGFAINEQFF
TRBV6-5	.	TRBD1	TRBJ1-3	TGTGCCAGCAGTTTCGGACAGGGTGGGAACACCATATATTTT	CASSFGQGGNTIYF
TRBV9	few	.	TRBJ2-2	TGTGCCAGCAGCGTAGGTGGGGGATCGAACACCGGGGAGCTGTTTTTT	CASSVGGGSNTGELFF
TRBV7-2	.	.	TRBJ2-4	TGTGCCAGCAGCTTAGGGGTACTAGCCAAAAACATTCAGTACTTC	CASSLGVLAKNIQYF
TRBV6-1	few	TRBD2	TRBJ2-7	TGTGCCAGCAGTATCTTAGCGGGCCCAACCGAGCAGTACTTC	CASSILAGPTEQYF
TRBV5-1	.	.	TRBJ1-1	TGCGCCAGCAGCGGAGGAGGGGTTTCCACTGAAGCTTTCTTT	CASSGGGVSTEAFF
TRBV28	.	.	TRBJ1-3	TGTGCCAGCAGTTTACGGGCGGCGAACACCATATATTTT	CASSLRAANTIYF
TRBV5-1	once	.	TRBJ1-2	TGCGCCAGCAGCTTTGACAGCGGGACCTATGGCTACACCTTC	CASSFDSGTYGYTF
TRBV25-1	few	.	TRBJ1-1	TGTGCCAGCAGCTACCCGGGGGGGAACACTGAAGCTTTCTTT	CASSYPGGNTEAFF
TRBV27	few	TRBD1	TRBJ1-2	TGTGCCACCCGACAGGGGGCTTCGACCACTAACTATGGCTACACCTTC	CATRQGASTTNYGYTF
TRBV12-3/TRBV12-4	.	.	TRBJ2-1	TGTGCCAGCGAAAGGGGGGATGCTTCCTACAATGAGCAGTTCTTC	CASERGDASYNEQFF
TRBV12-3/TRBV12-4	.	.	TRBJ1-3	TGTGCCAGCACCCCCACCGGGACAGGAAACACCATATATTTT	CASTPTGTGNTIYF
TRBV7-9	.	.	TRBJ1-5	TGTGCCAGCAGCCCCGGGAGAGGTAATCAGCCCCAGCATTTT	CASSPGRGNQPQHF
TRBV18	.	.	TRBJ1-1	TGTGCCAGCTCACCACGAAAGCTGGGACAAACCACTGAAGCTTTCTTT	CASSPRKLGQTTEAFF
TRBV13	few	TRBD2	TRBJ2-3	TGTGCCAGTCCCCTTCCGGGGGGGTCCACAGATACGCAGTATTTT	CASPLPGGSTDTQYF